The 10 T cell receptor beta chains below were found in one sample sequenced in a study of CD8 T cells in Susac syndrome. Random hexamers were used to reverse transcribe roughly 0.5 to 1 ug of RNA. TCRdb passed the immunoSEQ multiplex PCR reads through MiXCR, listing each CDR3 protein once. The sample carries some 200,000 distinct CDR3 sequences, roughly 96% recorded once. Sequencing used CD4+ T cells from PBMCs. Receptor source: a human donor with multiple sclerosis.

This clonotype was observed once. The chain recombines TRBV29-1 with TRBJ2-7, with D unclear. Trimming pared 0 bases from V and 2 bases from J, leaving 11 bases between. The CDR3 is 14 amino acids. CDR1 is SQVTM and CDR2 is ANQGSEA in the germline V gene. The CDR3 protein is CSVEDRRRPYEQYF. DNA of the CDR3: TGCAGCGTTGAAGATCGGCGGCGGCCCTACGAGCAGTACTTC.

The chain couples TRBV30 to TRBJ1-2; 9 positions agree with TRBD1. Germline V CDR1 and CDR2: GTSNPN, SVGIG (reference sequence). The ends lost 5 bases at V and 5 bases at J; junction bases unmatched: 15. CDR3 length: 16 amino acids. DNA of the CDR3: TGTGCCTGGGCTACAGGGGGCCTTGCTAACGTTTATGGCTACACCTTC. Its protein is CAWATGGLANVYGYTF.

The chain couples TRBV19 to TRBJ1-2; no reliable D call. The CDR3 contains 13 residues. The germline CDR1 and CDR2 sequences are LNHDA and SQIVND (reference sequence). V lost 9 bases, J lost 5 bases, and 16 bases lay in between. CDR3 amino acids: CASREQNPYGYTF. The CDR3 coding sequence is TGTGCCAGCCGCGAACAGAATCCTTATGGCTACACCTTC.

The rearrangement uses TRBV7-2 and TRBJ2-3; D call uncertain. V lost 1 base, J lost 2 bases, and 7 bases lay in between. CDR1 and CDR2 from the germline V gene are SGHTA and FQGNSA. The length of the CDR3 is 14 residues. The chain's CDR3 is CASSLGGNTDTQYF. The CDR3 nucleotides are TGTGCCAGCAGCTTAGGGGGTAACACAGATACGCAGTATTTT.

This clonotype was seen a single time. The chain links TRBV12-3 or TRBV12-4 to TRBJ2-1; unclear D gene. V was cut by 7 bases and J by 3 bases, with 10 bases left in between. The CDR3 extends over 13 amino acids. The CDR3 loop is CASTTRYYNEQFF. CDR3 in DNA: TGTGCCAGCACAACACGATACTACAATGAGCAGTTCTTC.

The V call is TRBV28, the J call TRBJ1-1; D unclear. The V end was cut by 4 bases, the J end by 6 bases, with 9 bases between. The CDR3 has 12 amino acids. Germline CDR1 MDHEN, CDR2 SYDVKM. CDR3 protein: CASSSYSAEAFF. In DNA, the CDR3 is TGTGCCAGCAGTTCTTACAGTGCTGAAGCTTTCTTT.

The chain carries TRBV28 and TRBJ2-7; D may be TRBD1 (6 bases). Deletions cut 5 bases from V and 0 bases from J, with 17 bases between. CDR1 is MDHEN and CDR2 is SYDVKM in the germline V gene. The length of the CDR3 is 16 residues. The CDR3 region is CASSPYTGLSSYEQYF. Here the CDR3 DNA reads TGTGCCAGCAGTCCCTATACAGGGCTAAGCTCCTACGAGCAGTACTTC.

This sequence joins TRBV5-6 and TRBJ2-3; 9 bases are shared with TRBD1. V lost 3 bases and J lost 0; bases outside the gene matches: 5. This CDR3 has 16 residues. Germline V gene sequence: CDR1 SGHDT, CDR2 YYEEEE. The CDR3 loop reads CASSSGTGTSTDTQYF. The CDR3 nucleotides are TGTGCCAGCAGCTCTGGGACAGGGACGAGCACAGATACGCAGTATTTT. Combining the CDR3 with reference TRBV5-6 and TRBJ2-3 gives the whole variable domain DAGVTQSPTHLIKTRGQQVTLRCSPKSGHDTVSWYQQALGQGPQFIFQYYEEEERQRGNFPDRFSGHQFPNYSSELNVNALLLGDSALYLCASSSGTGTSTDTQYFGPGTRLTVL.

V is TRBV7-2 and J is TRBJ2-3; D ambiguous. Trimming cost V 2 bases and J 0 bases, with 6 bases left between them. The length of the CDR3 is 14 residues. The germline V gene encodes CDR1 SGHTA and CDR2 FQGNSA. This chain's CDR3 is CASSLQASTDTQYF. The CDR3 DNA reads as TGTGCCAGCAGCTTACAGGCGAGCACAGATACGCAGTATTTT.

V gene TRBV3-1 combines with J gene TRBJ1-5; D is unclear. V dropped 0 bases and J dropped 5 bases, with 11 bases sitting between them. The germline V gene has CDR1 LGHDT and CDR2 YNNKEL (reference sequence). CDR3 length: 15 residues. The CDR3 nucleotides are TGTGCCAGCAGCCAAGACGGTACCCGCCATCAGCCCCAGCATTTT. This codes for CASSQDGTRHQPQHF.